A selection of T cell receptor beta chains follows, all from one sample in a study of blood T cell repertoires in COVID-19. Sequenced by immunoSEQ multiplex PCR; TCRdb stores in-frame clones only, minus some. The sample shows 200,000 to 300,000 clones, more than 70% of them seen only once. The specimen was peripheral blood. The receptors come from an elderly woman with COVID-19, enrolled during active disease. Both conserved end residues are part of each CDR3. Each record gives: D gene, V gene, J gene, clone size, CDR3 DNA, CDR3 protein. A D gene is named only where the DNA matches it firmly. Clone size appears in some rows only: once, few, many, or a class for an expanded clone.

D: TRBD1; V: TRBV6-5; J: TRBJ1-1; size: -; DNA: TGTGCCAGCAGTTACCCCGACAGGGAGCGAGCTTTCTTT; CDR3: CASSYPDRERAFF
D: -; V: TRBV24-1; J: TRBJ1-2; size: few; DNA: TGTGCCACCAGTGACAACAGGGAAAAGAATGGCTACACCTTC; CDR3: CATSDNREKNGYTF
D: -; V: TRBV28; J: TRBJ1-2; size: few; DNA: TGTGCCAGCGGCGGGATCTATGGCTACACCTTC; CDR3: CASGGIYGYTF
D: TRBD1; V: TRBV7-9; J: TRBJ2-3; size: -; DNA: TGTGCCAGCAGCTTACGACAGGGTACAGATACGCAGTATTTT; CDR3: CASSLRQGTDTQYF
D: -; V: TRBV18; J: TRBJ1-6; size: -; DNA: TGTGCCAGCTCACCCCGGGGAGGGGATGGGTCACCCCTCCACTTT; CDR3: CASSPRGGDGSPLHF
D: -; V: TRBV5-4; J: TRBJ2-1; size: -; DNA: TGTGCCAGCAGCTTTCTTCAGGGGGGATACAATGAGCAGTTCTTC; CDR3: CASSFLQGGYNEQFF
D: TRBD1; V: TRBV6-5; J: TRBJ1-1; size: -; DNA: TGTGCCAGCAGTCAGGGGGCTATGAACACTGAAGCTTTCTTT; CDR3: CASSQGAMNTEAFF
D: TRBD1; V: TRBV18; J: TRBJ1-5; size: once; DNA: TGTGCCAGCTCACAATTGACAGGGGGCAATCAGCCCCAGCATTTT; CDR3: CASSQLTGGNQPQHF
D: -; V: TRBV6-2/TRBV6-3; J: TRBJ2-1; size: -; DNA: TGTGCCAGCAGCAACTCGTTCTCCTCCTACAATGAGCAGTTCTTC; CDR3: CASSNSFSSYNEQFF
D: -; V: TRBV12-3/TRBV12-4; J: TRBJ1-5; size: -; DNA: TGTGCCAGCAGTTCTCAGGGGCAGCCCCAGCATTTT; CDR3: CASSSQGQPQHF
D: -; V: TRBV6-5; J: TRBJ1-4; size: few; DNA: TGTGCCAGCAGATTATTTGCAACTAATGAAAAACTGTTTTTT; CDR3: CASRLFATNEKLFF
D: TRBD1; V: TRBV29-1; J: TRBJ1-2; size: -; DNA: TGCAGCTTCCGGGACAGAGATGGCTACACCTTC; CDR3: CSFRDRDGYTF
D: TRBD2; V: TRBV11-2; J: TRBJ2-5; size: -; DNA: TGTGCCAGCAGCTTAGGACTAGCCGAGACCCAGTACTTC; CDR3: CASSLGLAETQYF
D: TRBD1; V: TRBV5-1; J: TRBJ2-2; size: -; DNA: TGCGCCAGCAGCGTGGGACAGGGGCCCGGGGAGCTGTTTTTT; CDR3: CASSVGQGPGELFF
D: -; V: TRBV7-9; J: TRBJ2-1; size: -; DNA: TGTGCCAGCAGCTTAGGCAGTAACAATGAGCAGTTCTTC; CDR3: CASSLGSNNEQFF
D: -; V: TRBV5-1; J: TRBJ1-3; size: -; DNA: TGCGCCAGCAGCTTGGCGCCGACAGGCTCTGGAAACACCATATATTTT; CDR3: CASSLAPTGSGNTIYF
D: TRBD1; V: TRBV7-9; J: TRBJ2-2; size: -; DNA: TGTGCCCAGACCACAGGGGGGTCGAACACCGGGGAGCTGTTTTTT; CDR3: CAQTTGGSNTGELFF
D: TRBD1; V: TRBV6-5; J: TRBJ2-3; size: -; DNA: TGTGCCAGCAGAGATAAACAGGGGACAGATACGCAGTATTTT; CDR3: CASRDKQGTDTQYF
D: -; V: TRBV7-5; J: TRBJ1-4; size: -; DNA: TGTGCCAGAAGACTCTCCGGGACAGGGAAGCCTAATGAAAAACTGTTTTTT; CDR3: CARRLSGTGKPNEKLFF
D: -; V: TRBV28; J: TRBJ1-6; size: once; DNA: TGTGCCAGCAGTTTATCTCGGGTACCGGATAATTCACCCCTCCACTTT; CDR3: CASSLSRVPDNSPLHF
D: -; V: TRBV3-1/TRBV3-2; J: TRBJ1-6; size: -; DNA: TGTGCCAGCAGCCTTCAATACAGGGCCAGGCAAGGCAATTCACCCCTCCACTTT; CDR3: CASSLQYRARQGNSPLHF
D: TRBD2; V: TRBV5-4; J: TRBJ2-2; size: -; DNA: TGTGCCAGCAGCCCCCTACTAGCGGGGGGGAACACCGGGGAGCTGTTTTTT; CDR3: CASSPLLAGGNTGELFF
D: -; V: TRBV24-1; J: TRBJ1-2; size: once; DNA: TGTGCCACCAGTGAGCAGGGCAACGCTGGCTACACCTTC; CDR3: CATSEQGNAGYTF
D: -; V: TRBV6-5; J: TRBJ2-5; size: -; DNA: TGTGCCAGCAGTATGTCAGTACAAGAGACCCAGTACTTC; CDR3: CASSMSVQETQYF
D: -; V: TRBV3-1/TRBV3-2; J: TRBJ2-3; size: -; DNA: TGTGCCAGCAGCCGAAAGGGGGTAGATACGCAGTATTTT; CDR3: CASSRKGVDTQYF
D: -; V: TRBV28; J: TRBJ2-3; size: few; DNA: TGTGCCAGCAGTTTGGGGGGCGCGGGAGCAGATACGCAGTATTTT; CDR3: CASSLGGAGADTQYF
D: TRBD1; V: TRBV5-1; J: TRBJ1-4; size: -; DNA: TGCGCCAGCAGCCCTTCCGGGACAGTACATGAAAAACTGTTTTTT; CDR3: CASSPSGTVHEKLFF
D: TRBD2; V: TRBV7-2; J: TRBJ2-3; size: -; DNA: TGTGCCAGCAGCTTAAGCGGGGGGGCCCAAGATACGCAGTATTTT; CDR3: CASSLSGGAQDTQYF
D: -; V: TRBV9; J: TRBJ1-2; size: -; DNA: TGTGCCAGCAGCGTTGGGATCGGGAGGGGTAACTATGGCTACACCTTC; CDR3: CASSVGIGRGNYGYTF
D: TRBD1; V: TRBV6-2/TRBV6-3; J: TRBJ2-7; size: -; DNA: TGTGCCAGCAGTTTAGACCCGACAGGGAAGGTCTACGAGCAGTACTTC; CDR3: CASSLDPTGKVYEQYF
D: -; V: TRBV7-8; J: TRBJ1-1; size: -; DNA: TGTGCCAGCAGCGGCAGGGTCGGGAACACTGAAGCTTTCTTT; CDR3: CASSGRVGNTEAFF
D: TRBD1; V: TRBV5-1; J: TRBJ1-2; size: once; DNA: TGCGCCAGCAGCTCAGGGGGCGGCAACTATGGCTACACCTTC; CDR3: CASSSGGGNYGYTF
D: TRBD1; V: TRBV18; J: TRBJ2-2; size: -; DNA: TGTGCCAGCTCACCAATGACAGGGGGCGTATCCGGGGAGCTGTTTTTT; CDR3: CASSPMTGGVSGELFF
D: -; V: TRBV30; J: TRBJ1-3; size: -; DNA: TGTGCCTGGAGTGGACAGGAGGCGGTCGCTGGAAACACCATATATTTT; CDR3: CAWSGQEAVAGNTIYF
D: -; V: TRBV6-2/TRBV6-3; J: TRBJ2-2; size: -; DNA: TGTGCCAGCAGTTGGGGGGTCCGAAACACCGGGGAGCTGTTTTTT; CDR3: CASSWGVRNTGELFF
D: TRBD1; V: TRBV18; J: TRBJ1-4; size: -; DNA: TGTGCCAGCTCACCCGCTGGGACAGAACGTGAAAAACTGTTTTTT; CDR3: CASSPAGTEREKLFF
D: TRBD1; V: TRBV7-2; J: TRBJ2-2; size: -; DNA: TGTGCCAGCAGCTTACAGGGACAGCTCACCGGGGAGCTGTTTTTT; CDR3: CASSLQGQLTGELFF
D: TRBD1; V: TRBV10-3; J: TRBJ1-2; size: -; DNA: TGTGCCATCAGCTGGGACAGGGTGAACTATGGCTACACCTTC; CDR3: CAISWDRVNYGYTF
D: TRBD1; V: TRBV6-5; J: TRBJ1-4; size: once; DNA: TGTGCCACCAGGACAGGACTTAATGAAAAACTGTTTTTT; CDR3: CATRTGLNEKLFF
D: TRBD2; V: TRBV11-2; J: TRBJ2-3; size: -; DNA: TGTGCCAGCAGCTTTAGGAGGGGAGGGGCAGCGGTGGATACGCAGTATTTT; CDR3: CASSFRRGGAAVDTQYF
D: -; V: TRBV5-1; J: TRBJ2-3; size: -; DNA: TGCGCCAGCAGCTTCCCACAGGGTAACGCAGATACGCAGTATTTT; CDR3: CASSFPQGNADTQYF
D: TRBD1; V: TRBV11-2; J: TRBJ1-1; size: -; DNA: TGTGCCAGCAGCCCGACAGGGGGTTGGACTGAAGCTTTCTTT; CDR3: CASSPTGGWTEAFF
D: -; V: TRBV5-6; J: TRBJ1-6; size: -; DNA: TGTGCCAGCAGCTTGGCGGGGGGAAATTCACCCCTCCACTTT; CDR3: CASSLAGGNSPLHF
D: -; V: TRBV2; J: TRBJ1-1; size: -; DNA: TGTGCCAGCAGGCCAAGCCCCCCGTGGAACACTGAAGCTTTCTTT; CDR3: CASRPSPPWNTEAFF
D: -; V: TRBV29-1; J: TRBJ2-7; size: -; DNA: TGCAGCGTTGCGACAGACCTCTACGAGCAGTACTTC; CDR3: CSVATDLYEQYF
D: -; V: TRBV29-1; J: TRBJ1-2; size: -; DNA: TGCAGCGTCGGGATAGATGGCAGGAGTAACTATGGCTACACCTTC; CDR3: CSVGIDGRSNYGYTF
D: -; V: TRBV13; J: TRBJ1-1; size: -; DNA: TGTGCCAGCAGCTTAAAGCCCCACGCTGAAGCTTTCTTT; CDR3: CASSLKPHAEAFF
D: TRBD1; V: TRBV6-6; J: TRBJ1-5; size: -; DNA: TGTGCCAGCAGTTACGACAGGGTCAATCAGCCCCAGCATTTT; CDR3: CASSYDRVNQPQHF
D: -; V: TRBV23-1; J: TRBJ1-1; size: -; DNA: TGCGCCAGCAGTCATATGGGGCGTTTCACTGAAGCTTTCTTT; CDR3: CASSHMGRFTEAFF
D: -; V: TRBV24-1; J: TRBJ2-1; size: -; DNA: TGTGCCACCAGTGACCCCAAAACAGGGCACGATGAGCAGTTCTTC; CDR3: CATSDPKTGHDEQFF
D: -; V: TRBV12-3/TRBV12-4; J: TRBJ1-1; size: -; DNA: TGTGCCAGCAGTTTTTCGGGGACACTTGAAGCTTTCTTT; CDR3: CASSFSGTLEAFF
D: TRBD2; V: TRBV9; J: TRBJ2-2; size: once; DNA: TGTGCCAGCAGTCGGGGGGGAGCGAACACCGGGGAGCTGTTTTTT; CDR3: CASSRGGANTGELFF
D: TRBD1; V: TRBV5-1; J: TRBJ1-3; size: -; DNA: TGCGCCAGCAGCAACGAGGGACAGATAAGCTCTGGAAACACCATATATTTT; CDR3: CASSNEGQISSGNTIYF
D: -; V: TRBV19; J: TRBJ1-5; size: -; DNA: TGTGCCAGTAGTACGCTACAGGATAGCAATCAGCCCCAGCATTTT; CDR3: CASSTLQDSNQPQHF
D: TRBD1; V: TRBV19; J: TRBJ1-1; size: -; DNA: TGTGCCAGTAGTACTACAGGGGTTACTGAAGCTTTCTTT; CDR3: CASSTTGVTEAFF
D: TRBD1; V: TRBV5-6; J: TRBJ1-6; size: -; DNA: TGTGCCAGCAGCTTGGCCAGGGGGCTGAGCTCCTATAATTCACCCCTCCACTTT; CDR3: CASSLARGLSSYNSPLHF
D: TRBD1; V: TRBV4-2; J: TRBJ1-6; size: -; DNA: TGTGCCAGCAGCCGACCGTTGGAGACAGGGGTAGGCGTGTCACCCCTCCACTTT; CDR3: CASSRPLETGVGVSPLHF
D: TRBD1; V: TRBV6-5; J: TRBJ1-2; size: once; DNA: TGTGCCAGCAGTTATGGAGGGACAGGGGCCTATGGCTACACCTTC; CDR3: CASSYGGTGAYGYTF
D: -; V: TRBV5-4; J: TRBJ2-1; size: once; DNA: TGTGCCAGCAGCTCCCCACTTAACAATGAGCAGTTCTTC; CDR3: CASSSPLNNEQFF